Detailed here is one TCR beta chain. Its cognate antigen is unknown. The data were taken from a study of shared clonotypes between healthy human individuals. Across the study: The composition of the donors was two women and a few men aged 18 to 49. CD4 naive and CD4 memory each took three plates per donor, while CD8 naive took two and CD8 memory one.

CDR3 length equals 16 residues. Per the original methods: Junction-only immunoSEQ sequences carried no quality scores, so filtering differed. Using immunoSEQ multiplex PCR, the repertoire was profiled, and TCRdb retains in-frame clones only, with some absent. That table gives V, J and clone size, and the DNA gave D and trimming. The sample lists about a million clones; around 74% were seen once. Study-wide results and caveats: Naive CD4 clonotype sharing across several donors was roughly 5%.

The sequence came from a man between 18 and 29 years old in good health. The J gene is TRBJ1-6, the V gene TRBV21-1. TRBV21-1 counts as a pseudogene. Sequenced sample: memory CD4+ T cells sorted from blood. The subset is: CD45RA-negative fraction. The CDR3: CASSKGPYCSQSPLHF. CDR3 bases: TGTGCCAGCAGCAAGGGACCCTACTGTAGCCAGTCACCCCTCCACTTT.